This T cell receptor beta chain appears in the sequencing data of a study of T cell changes during pregnancy in multiple sclerosis. CDR3 length: 17 residues. V was shortened by 5 bases and J by 2 bases, with 22 bases between the two germline ends. In germline, CDR1 is SGHTA, CDR2 FQGNSA. Some clones are missing from TCRdb's copy, which holds only in-frame ones; the method was immunoSEQ multiplex PCR. Among some 14,000 clones listed, 88% were seen once. The input for sequencing was CD8+ T cells from peripheral blood mononuclear cells, taken in the first trimester of pregnancy. The chain uses TRBV7-2 and TRBJ2-7; D is possibly TRBD1 (6 bases). This clonotype was obtained from a female donor with multiple sclerosis, enrolled in a pregnancy study. CDR3 region: CASSPRHRASLTYEQYF. The CDR3 DNA is TGTGCCAGCAGCCCGAGGCACAGGGCTAGTCTCACCTACGAGCAGTACTTC.